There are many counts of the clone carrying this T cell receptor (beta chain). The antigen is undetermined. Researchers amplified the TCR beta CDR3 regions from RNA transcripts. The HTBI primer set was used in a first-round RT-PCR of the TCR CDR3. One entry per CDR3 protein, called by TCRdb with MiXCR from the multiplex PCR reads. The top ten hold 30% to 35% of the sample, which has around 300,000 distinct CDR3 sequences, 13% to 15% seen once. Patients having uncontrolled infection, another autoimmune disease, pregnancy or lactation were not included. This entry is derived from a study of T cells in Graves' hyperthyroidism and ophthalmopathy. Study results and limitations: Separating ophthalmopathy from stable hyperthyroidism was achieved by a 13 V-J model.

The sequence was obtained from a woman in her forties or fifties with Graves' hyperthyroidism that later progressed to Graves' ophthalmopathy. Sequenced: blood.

The CDR3 loop reads CASSTPGTLNTEAFF. CDR3 DNA: TGTGCCAGCAGTACGCCCGGGACCTTGAACACTGAAGCTTTCTTT. The chain carries TRBV12-3 or TRBV12-4 and TRBJ1-1; possibly TRBD1 for D (5 bases). This CDR3 comprises 15 residues. Trimming stripped 5 bases from V and 0 bases from J, with 13 bases between.